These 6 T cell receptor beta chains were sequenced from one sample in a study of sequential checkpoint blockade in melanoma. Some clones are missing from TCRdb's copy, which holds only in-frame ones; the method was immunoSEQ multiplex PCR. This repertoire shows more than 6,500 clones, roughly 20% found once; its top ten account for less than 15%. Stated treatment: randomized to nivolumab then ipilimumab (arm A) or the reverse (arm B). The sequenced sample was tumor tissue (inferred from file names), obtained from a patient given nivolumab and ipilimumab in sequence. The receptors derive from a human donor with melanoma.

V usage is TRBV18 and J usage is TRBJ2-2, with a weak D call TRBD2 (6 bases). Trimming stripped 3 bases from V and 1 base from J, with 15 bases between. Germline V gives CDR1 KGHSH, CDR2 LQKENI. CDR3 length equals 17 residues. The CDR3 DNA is TGTGCCAGCTCACCTCCCGGGGGAAGGGTGAACACCGGGGAGCTGTTTTTT. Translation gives CASSPPGGRVNTGELFF. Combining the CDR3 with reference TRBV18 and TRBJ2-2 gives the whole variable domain NAGVMQNPRHLVRRRGQEARLRCSPMKGHSHVYWYRQLPEEGLKFMVYLQKENIIDESGMPKERFSAEFPKEGPSILRIQQVVRGDSAAYFCASSPPGGRVNTGELFFGEGSRLTVL.

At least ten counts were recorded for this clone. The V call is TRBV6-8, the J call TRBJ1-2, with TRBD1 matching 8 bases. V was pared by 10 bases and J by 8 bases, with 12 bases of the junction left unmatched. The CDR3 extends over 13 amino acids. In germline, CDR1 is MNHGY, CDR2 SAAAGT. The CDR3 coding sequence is TGTGCCATTGGGACAGGAGAGAAAGGGGGCTACACCTTC. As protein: CAIGTGEKGGYTF.

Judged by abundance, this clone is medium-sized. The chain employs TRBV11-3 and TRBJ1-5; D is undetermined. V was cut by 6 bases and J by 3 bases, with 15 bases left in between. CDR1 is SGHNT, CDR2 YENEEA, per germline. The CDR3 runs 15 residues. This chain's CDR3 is CASSSEGNANQPQHF. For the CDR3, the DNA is TGTGCCAGCAGTTCCGAAGGGAATGCCAATCAGCCCCAGCATTTT.

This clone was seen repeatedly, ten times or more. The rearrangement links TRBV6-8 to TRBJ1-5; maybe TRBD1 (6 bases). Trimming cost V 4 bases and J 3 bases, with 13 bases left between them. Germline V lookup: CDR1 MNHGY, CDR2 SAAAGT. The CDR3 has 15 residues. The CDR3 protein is CASSSWQGNNQPQHF. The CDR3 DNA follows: TGTGCCAGCAGTTCGTGGCAGGGGAACAATCAGCCCCAGCATTTT.

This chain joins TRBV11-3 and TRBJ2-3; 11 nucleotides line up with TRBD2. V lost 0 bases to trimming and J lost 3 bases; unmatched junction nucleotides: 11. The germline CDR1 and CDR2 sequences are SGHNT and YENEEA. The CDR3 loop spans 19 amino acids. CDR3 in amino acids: CASSLESWLAGGRTDTQYF. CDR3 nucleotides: TGTGCCAGCAGCTTAGAATCTTGGCTAGCGGGGGGTAGGACAGATACGCAGTATTTT.

The CDR3 bases are TGTGCCAGCAGCGCTAGCGGGGGGCCCTTGTACGAGCAGTACTTC. It specifies CASSASGGPLYEQYF. V gene TRBV11-3 combines with J gene TRBJ2-7; 11 bases map to TRBD2. This CDR3 is 15 amino acids long. Germline loops: CDR1 SGHNT, CDR2 YENEEA. Trimming removed 5 bases from V and 4 bases from J; junction bases left unmatched: 7.